Presented here are 16 T cell receptor beta chains from one specimen sequenced in a study of OX40 agonist ivuxolimab in advanced cancers. Produced via immunoSEQ multiplex PCR; TCRdb's table is partial and in-frame only. The sample has about 64,000 clones, approximately 86% seen once. The specimen was CD4+ or CD8+ T cells sorted from blood, collected in a trial of the OX40 agonist ivuxolimab. The receptors here all came from an adult with an advanced solid tumor such as melanoma, head and neck, liver or kidney cancer.

This clone came up once. The chain uses TRBV11-2 and TRBJ2-1, with D perhaps matching TRBD2 (6 bases). Trimming removed 4 bases at V and 15 bases at J, with 25 bases between. The CDR3 contains 15 residues. Germline CDR1 and CDR2: SGHAT and FQNNGV. In nucleotides, the CDR3 is TGTGCCAGCAGCTCAATCTCCGGGACTCGGATTATTGGGTTCTTC. Its protein is CASSSISGTRIIGFF.

The CDR3 reads CASSLAGANVLTF. The CDR3 nucleotides are TGTGCCTCCTCTTTAGCTGGGGCCAACGTCCTGACTTTC. The gene calls are TRBV30 and TRBJ2-6; D ambiguous. The CDR3 covers 13 residues. CDR1 and CDR2 (germline): GTSNPN, SVGIG (reference sequence). The V and J ends lost 7 bases and 2 bases respectively, with 9 bases between them.

The CDR3 nucleotides read TGTGCCAGTAGTATGATTGGACAAGCGAACACCGGGGAGCTGTTTTTT. This encodes CASSMIGQANTGELFF. V gene TRBV19 combines with J gene TRBJ2-2; D may be TRBD1 (5 bases). V lost 3 bases to trimming and J lost 0 bases, with 11 bases between them. The CDR3 runs 16 residues. CDR1 is LNHDA and CDR2 is SQIVND in the germline V gene (reference sequence).

The chain joins TRBV13 to TRBJ2-1; 13 nucleotides line up with TRBD2. The CDR3 runs 16 residues. Per the germline V gene, CDR1 is PRHDT and CDR2 is FYEKMQ (reference sequence). J lost 3 bases, V lost 6 bases, and 5 bases had no gene match. The CDR3 DNA is TGTGCCAGCAGAGAGACTAGCGGGAGGAGCTACAATGAGCAGTTCTTC. It yields the protein CASRETSGRSYNEQFF.

The CDR3 DNA reads TGTGCCAGTAGGCGACTAGCGGGAGTTTTTGGAGAGACCCAGTACTTC. Protein: CASRRLAGVFGETQYF. The chain carries TRBV19 and TRBJ2-5, with TRBD2 matching 12 bases. Germline loops: CDR1 LNHDA, CDR2 SQIVND (reference sequence). The length of the CDR3 is 16 residues. J lost 4 bases, V lost 6 bases, and 9 bases had no gene match.

This clone came up once. V gene TRBV30 combines with J gene TRBJ1-1, with D tentatively TRBD1 (5 bases). Looked up from germline, CDR1 is GTSNPN and CDR2 is SVGIG (reference sequence). This CDR3 spans 16 amino acids. Trimming stripped 2 bases from V and 0 bases from J, with 16 bases between. CDR3 nucleotide sequence: TGTGCCTGGAGTTCCGGGGGATCCTATATGAACACTGAAGCTTTCTTT. It codes for CAWSSGGSYMNTEAFF.

J is TRBJ1-5 and V is TRBV19; TRBD1 is a possible D gene (6 bases). Germline-derived CDR1 and CDR2 are LNHDA and SQIVND (reference sequence). This CDR3 is built from 15 residues. V was cut by 5 bases and J by 6 bases, with 17 bases left in between. The CDR3 DNA sequence: TGTGCCAGTAGTCTTAAAAACAGGGAGACTCAGCCCCAGCATTTT. It codes for CASSLKNRETQPQHF. Looking up the rest from reference TRBV19 and TRBJ1-5 gives the full variable domain: DGGITQSPKYLFRKEGQNVTLSCEQNLNHDAMYWYRQDPGQGLRLIYYSQIVNDFQKGDIAEGYSVSREKKESFPLTVTSAQKNPTAFYLCASSLKNRETQPQHFGDGTRLSIL.

The rearrangement joins TRBV2 to TRBJ2-7, with 7 bases identical to TRBD2. The CDR3 covers 13 residues. Trimming cost V 6 bases and J 6 bases; bases outside gene matches: 8. Germline V gene lookup returns CDR1 SNHLY and CDR2 FYNNEI. CDR3 bases: TGTGCCAGCAGGCCCGGACTAGAGCGCGAGCAGTACTTC. Protein product: CASRPGLEREQYF.

The J gene is TRBJ2-3, the V gene TRBV29-1; 7 bases align to TRBD2. The CDR3 contains 13 residues. Germline V gives CDR1 SQVTM, CDR2 ANQGSEA. The V segment lost 6 bases and the J segment 5 bases; nucleotides outside the gene matches: 8. The CDR3 here is CSVRTRGLDTQYF. In DNA, the CDR3 is TGCAGCGTGCGGACTAGGGGCCTAGATACGCAGTATTTT.

The rearrangement links TRBV7-2 to TRBJ2-5, with 7 bases that match TRBD2. Germline CDR1 is SGHTA and CDR2 is FQGNSA. The CDR3 has 14 amino acids. Trimming took 8 bases from V and 2 from J; bases not matched to a gene: 8. CDR3 DNA: TGTGCCAGCGCCGTGGGGGGACTACAAGAGACCCAGTACTTC. Translating it yields CASAVGGLQETQYF.

The rearrangement joins TRBV10-2 to TRBJ2-5, with D unclear. The CDR3 has 14 residues. Trimming left V 6 bases short and J 5 bases short, with 16 bases between. Germline values: CDR1 WSHSY, CDR2 SAAADI. In DNA form, the CDR3 reads TGCGCCAGCAGGGCCCTCGGGTCGACGGAGACCCAGTACTTC. It is translated as CASRALGSTETQYF.

V is TRBV30 and J is TRBJ2-1, with 7 bases fitting TRBD1. The germline gives CDR1 GTSNPN, CDR2 SVGIG (reference sequence). The CDR3 covers 13 residues. With 2 bases clipped from V and 9 bases from J, the junction kept 7 bases outside the gene matches. The CDR3 spells CAWSPNRDSEQFF. The CDR3 DNA reads TGTGCCTGGAGTCCGAACCGGGACAGTGAGCAGTTCTTC.

The chain uses TRBV4-3 and TRBJ1-3, with D possibly TRBD1 on 5 matching bases. The ends were cut back, 2 bases at V and 0 bases at J, with 14 bases in the middle. Germline-derived CDR1 and CDR2 are LGHNA and YSLEER. CDR3 length: 17 residues. The CDR3 loop is CASSQNRQRLSGNTIYF. CDR3 bases: TGCGCCAGCAGCCAAAATCGACAGCGACTCTCTGGAAACACCATATATTTT.

The V call is TRBV25-1, the J call TRBJ2-2; D gene unclear. Deletions cut 5 bases from V and 2 bases from J, with 9 bases between. The CDR3 has 14 amino acids. The germline V gene has CDR1 MGHDK and CDR2 SYGVNS. The CDR3 nucleotides read TGTGCCAGCAGTACAGAATATAACACCGGGGAGCTGTTTTTT. Amino acid sequence: CASSTEYNTGELFF.

The genes are TRBV30 and TRBJ2-1, with D unclear. Per the germline V gene, CDR1 is GTSNPN and CDR2 is SVGIG (reference sequence). Trimming cost V 0 bases and J 8 bases, with 11 bases left between them. This CDR3 has 13 residues. Written as DNA, the CDR3 is TGTGCCTGGAGTGTAGGTCTTACCGATGAGCAGTTCTTC. This gives the protein CAWSVGLTDEQFF. The full variable domain, rest sourced from reference TRBV30 and TRBJ2-1, is SQTIHQWPATLVQPVGSPLSLECTVEGTSNPNLYWYRQAAGRGLQLLFYSVGIGQISSEVPQNLSASRPQDRQFILSSKKLLLSDSGFYLCAWSVGLTDEQFFGPGTRLTVL.

The CDR3 reads CASSSGRTDTQYF. The CDR3 DNA sequence: TGTGCCAGCAGTAGCGGACGCACAGATACGCAGTATTTT. The genes are TRBV6-1 and TRBJ2-3; weak D call: TRBD2 (5 bases). The V end lost 5 bases, the J end lost 1 base, and 7 bases lay between the germline ends. The CDR3 is made up of 13 amino acids. CDR1 is MNHNS, CDR2 SASEGT, per germline.